The rows below give T cell receptor beta chains drawn from one sample of a study of blood T cell repertoires in COVID-19. Generated by immunoSEQ multiplex PCR, the TCRdb table keeps only in-frame clones and is missing some. The table lists roughly 240,000 clones, roughly 82% of them singletons. Sequencing was carried out using peripheral blood. The source of these receptors is a middle-aged man who had recovered from COVID-19. Each CDR3 is given with its conserved first and last residue. A D gene is named only where the DNA matches it firmly. Clone sizes are given selectively: once, few, many, or a class where the clone is expanded.

J gene	clone size	V gene	D gene	CDR3 protein	CDR3 DNA
TRBJ1-4	-	TRBV10-2	-	CASSESGRDHEKLFF	TGCGCCAGCAGTGAGTCGGGGAGAGACCATGAAAAACTGTTTTTT
TRBJ2-1	once	TRBV27	TRBD2	CASSYGLAYNEQFF	TGTGCCAGCAGTTATGGACTAGCGTACAATGAGCAGTTCTTC
TRBJ2-1	-	TRBV7-8	TRBD2	CASTNTGRGSYNEQFF	TGTGCCAGCACCAACACTGGGCGGGGGTCCTACAATGAGCAGTTCTTC
TRBJ1-1	-	TRBV13	-	CASSLVPSPTQVAFF	TGTGCCAGCAGCTTAGTACCCTCACCGACCCAGGTGGCTTTCTTT
TRBJ1-2	-	TRBV12-3/TRBV12-4	-	CASSWGQGYGYTF	TGTGCCAGCAGCTGGGGGCAGGGTTATGGCTACACCTTC
TRBJ1-2	-	TRBV30	TRBD1	CAWSFRQGANYGYTF	TGTGCCTGGAGTTTCCGACAGGGGGCCAACTATGGCTACACCTTC
TRBJ1-3	-	TRBV3-1/TRBV3-2	-	CASSQPTFSGNTIYF	TGTGCCAGCAGCCAACCGACATTCTCTGGAAACACCATATATTTT
TRBJ2-1	-	TRBV5-4	TRBD2	CASSLESGGRHEQFF	TGTGCCAGCAGCTTGGAGAGCGGGGGAAGGCATGAGCAGTTCTTC
TRBJ1-5	-	TRBV19	-	CASSITGWGQPQHF	TGTGCCAGTAGTATCACAGGGTGGGGACAGCCCCAGCATTTT
TRBJ1-1	-	TRBV5-1	TRBD1	CASSLRQGGTEAFF	TGCGCCAGCAGCTTGCGACAGGGGGGCACTGAAGCTTTCTTT
TRBJ1-5	-	TRBV30	TRBD1	CAWGTANQPQHF	TGTGCCTGGGGGACAGCTAATCAGCCCCAGCATTTT
TRBJ1-1	-	TRBV6-1	-	CASRQTDTEAFF	TGTGCCAGCAGGCAGACAGACACTGAAGCTTTCTTT
TRBJ1-5	-	TRBV10-3	TRBD1	CAISDPDRVRPQHF	TGTGCCATCAGTGACCCCGACAGGGTCAGACCCCAGCATTTT
TRBJ1-5	few	TRBV5-6	-	CASRRYGSNQPQHF	TGTGCCAGCAGGCGGTATGGCAGCAATCAGCCCCAGCATTTT
TRBJ2-3	-	TRBV7-9	TRBD2	CASVLGLAARTDTQYF	TGTGCCAGCGTTTTGGGACTAGCGGCTCGCACAGATACGCAGTATTTT
TRBJ2-7	-	TRBV30	-	CAWSVPRRVFYEQYF	TGTGCCTGGAGTGTACCGCGCCGGGTATTTTACGAGCAGTACTTC
TRBJ2-2	-	TRBV6-5	-	CASNPQGVNTGELFF	TGTGCCAGCAATCCCCAAGGGGTGAACACCGGGGAGCTGTTTTTT
TRBJ2-1	few	TRBV10-1	-	CASSEGRGVIDNEQFF	TGCGCCAGCAGTGAGGGACGGGGAGTCATTGACAATGAGCAGTTCTTC
TRBJ2-7	-	TRBV6-2/TRBV6-3	-	CASSFPIFDRQVGDEQYF	TGTGCCAGCAGCTTCCCCATTTTCGACAGGCAAGTGGGGGACGAGCAGTACTTC
TRBJ2-2	once	TRBV7-2	-	CASSLYSAGELFF	TGTGCCAGCAGCTTATACTCGGCCGGGGAGCTGTTTTTT
TRBJ2-7	-	TRBV7-2	-	CASSSISTGLIRYEQYF	TGTGCCAGCAGCTCAATTTCGACGGGGTTGATTCGCTACGAGCAGTACTTC
TRBJ2-5	-	TRBV7-8	-	CASSPSLARGLLIETQYF	TGTGCCAGCAGCCCCTCTCTTGCGCGGGGACTCCTTATAGAGACCCAGTACTTC
TRBJ2-4	-	TRBV27	TRBD1	CASSLVVPGQEGSAKNIQYF	TGTGCCAGCAGTTTAGTTGTCCCGGGACAGGAGGGGTCAGCCAAAAACATTCAGTACTTC
TRBJ2-4	-	TRBV3-1/TRBV3-2	TRBD2	CASSSTSGGLAKNIQYF	TGTGCCAGCAGCTCGACTAGCGGGGGACTAGCCAAAAACATTCAGTACTTC
TRBJ1-2	-	TRBV19	-	CASSIQGIGYTF	TGTGCCAGTAGTATTCAGGGTATTGGCTACACCTTC
TRBJ2-1	-	TRBV10-3	TRBD2	CAISESAGWTRNHEQFF	TGTGCCATCAGTGAGTCCGCGGGATGGACTAGAAATCATGAGCAGTTCTTC
TRBJ2-5	-	TRBV2	TRBD1	CASSDQGAGETQYF	TGTGCCAGCAGTGATCAGGGGGCGGGAGAGACCCAGTACTTC
TRBJ2-2	-	TRBV29-1	TRBD1	CSVVDRRGELFF	TGCAGCGTTGTGGACAGGAGAGGGGAGCTGTTTTTT
TRBJ1-2	-	TRBV3-1/TRBV3-2	TRBD1	CASSPGQGAGYGYTF	TGTGCCAGCAGCCCTGGACAGGGAGCCGGCTATGGCTACACCTTC
TRBJ1-1	-	TRBV6-2/TRBV6-3	TRBD1	CASSYGQTGPTQAFF	TGTGCCAGCAGTTACGGCCAGACAGGGCCGACGCAGGCTTTCTTT
TRBJ2-3	-	TRBV19	-	CASSIGVSQQLTDTQYF	TGTGCCAGTAGTATCGGGGTTAGTCAGCAGCTCACAGATACGCAGTATTTT
TRBJ2-7	-	TRBV4-3	-	CASSQDIRGSNYEQYF	TGCGCCAGCAGCCAAGATATCCGGGGGTCCAACTACGAGCAGTACTTC
TRBJ2-2	once	TRBV10-3	TRBD2	CAISPGTSETGELFF	TGTGCCATCAGCCCCGGGACTAGCGAGACCGGGGAGCTGTTTTTT
TRBJ1-4	-	TRBV19	-	CASSISGLNEKLFF	TGTGCCAGTAGTATCAGCGGTCTTAATGAAAAACTGTTTTTT
TRBJ2-1	-	TRBV19	-	CASSIGQGFHNEQFF	TGTGCCAGTAGTATCGGGCAGGGGTTCCACAATGAGCAGTTCTTC
TRBJ2-3	few	TRBV20-1	-	CSASMGLSTDTQYF	TGCAGTGCTAGTATGGGGCTAAGCACAGATACGCAGTATTTT
TRBJ2-3	few	TRBV24-1	TRBD2	CATREKGLAKTDTQYF	TGTGCCACCAGGGAGAAGGGACTAGCGAAGACGGATACGCAGTATTTT
TRBJ2-7	-	TRBV7-2	TRBD2	CASSFRTSGDSSYEQYF	TGTGCCAGCAGCTTCCGGACTAGCGGCGACAGCTCCTACGAGCAGTACTTC
TRBJ2-2	-	TRBV5-4	-	CASNKERGIGELFF	TGTGCCAGCAACAAGGAAAGGGGTATCGGGGAGCTGTTTTTT
TRBJ2-2	-	TRBV20-1	-	CSASEAGPSAGELFF	TGCAGTGCTAGTGAGGCAGGGCCGTCGGCCGGGGAGCTGTTTTTT
TRBJ2-3	-	TRBV5-4	-	CASSLDYIRAGASTDTQYF	TGTGCCAGCAGCTTGGATTATATTAGGGCGGGGGCGAGCACAGATACGCAGTATTTT
TRBJ1-5	-	TRBV7-9	-	CASSPSTGTDQPQHF	TGTGCCAGCAGCCCGTCGACAGGAACCGATCAGCCCCAGCATTTT
TRBJ1-4	once	TRBV5-1	TRBD1	CASGAGTANEKLFF	TGCGCCAGCGGGGCCGGGACAGCTAATGAAAAACTGTTTTTT
TRBJ1-2	-	TRBV16	-	CASSQSSTGNYGYTF	TGTGCCAGCAGCCAATCGTCGACAGGCAACTATGGCTACACCTTC
TRBJ2-1	-	TRBV7-2	TRBD2	CASSTSGSSYNEQFF	TGTGCCAGCAGCACTAGCGGGAGCTCCTACAATGAGCAGTTCTTC